This T cell receptor beta chain is from a study of regulatory T cells in long-lasting Graves disease. The time point was: newly diagnosed GD, antithyroid drugs for less than 3 months. RNA from PBMCs was the source of the TCR library. From germline, CDR1 is LGHDT and CDR2 YNNKEL (reference sequence). The CDR3 sequence is 15 residues long. Deletions cut 4 bases from V and 2 bases from J, with 14 bases between. This clonotype came up many times. iRepertoire HTBI primers and Arm-PCR of CDR3 regions built TCR beta libraries. Via MiXCR, TCRdb re-called the multiplex PCR reads, giving one row per CDR3 protein. The sample has 200,000 to 250,000 distinct CDR3 sequences; about 16% are singletons.

This TCR came from a female donor with Graves disease. V usage is TRBV3-1 and J usage is TRBJ1-2; TRBD1 might be the D (6 bases). The material was peripheral blood mononuclear cells (PBMCs), obtained at new diagnosis, from a patient treated with antithyroid drugs. The CDR3 loop is CASSLWTATNYGYTF. For the CDR3, the DNA is TGTGCCAGCAGCCTTTGGACAGCTACCAACTATGGCTACACCTTC. Together with reference TRBV3-1 and TRBJ1-2, the CDR3 gives the full variable domain: DTAVSQTPKYLVTQMGNDKSIKCEQNLGHDTMYWYKQDSKKFLKIMFSYNNKELIINETVPNRFSPKSPDKAHLNLHINSLELGDSAVYFCASSLWTATNYGYTFGSGTRLTVV.